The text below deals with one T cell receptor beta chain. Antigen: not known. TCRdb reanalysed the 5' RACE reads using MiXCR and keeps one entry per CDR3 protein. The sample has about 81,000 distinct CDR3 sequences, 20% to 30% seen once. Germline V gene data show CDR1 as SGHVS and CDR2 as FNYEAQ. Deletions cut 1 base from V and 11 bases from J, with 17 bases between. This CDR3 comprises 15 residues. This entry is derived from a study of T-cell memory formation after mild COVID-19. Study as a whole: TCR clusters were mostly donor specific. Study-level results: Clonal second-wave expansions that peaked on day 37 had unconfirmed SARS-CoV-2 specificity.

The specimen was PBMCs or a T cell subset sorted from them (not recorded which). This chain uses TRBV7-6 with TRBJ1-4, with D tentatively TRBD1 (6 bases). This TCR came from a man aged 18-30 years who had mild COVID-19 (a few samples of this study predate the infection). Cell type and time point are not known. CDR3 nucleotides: TGTGCCAGCAGCTTAGGCCTCAGGGGAGGAGGGAAACTGTTTTTT. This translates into CASSLGLRGGGKLFF.